This T cell receptor beta chain is from a study of CD8+CD57+ T cells in acquired aplastic anemia. About this clonotype: Its antigen is undetermined.

It was patients with CD8+CD57+ cell expansion by flow cytometry who were chosen for sequencing. Findings and caveats of the study: A significant difference in CD8+ Simpson's diversity between patients and controls was not found. Patients and controls were found to share some 30 CD8+ CDR3 sequences.

Profiles of TCR beta VDJ and CDR3 were generated from a genomic DNA template. TCRdb fed the reads into MiXCR, producing one record per CDR3 protein. Among around 430,000 distinct CDR3 sequences, over 25% were seen once, and the ten largest hold 0.82%. Material for sequencing was sorted CD4+, CD8+, or CD8+CD57+ T cells (not recorded which) from PBMCs. This sequence was found in a human donor with aplastic anemia.

This CDR3 reads CASSLGTHTGELFF. The CDR3 nucleotides read TGTGCCAGCAGCTTAGGGACCCACACCGGGGAGCTGTTTTTT. V and J are TRBV7-9 and TRBJ2-2, with D unresolved. The CDR3 extends over 14 amino acids. Per the germline V gene, CDR1 is SEHNR and CDR2 is FQNEAQ (reference sequence). V lost 1 base, J lost 3 bases, and 6 bases lay in between.